This T cell receptor (beta chain) is drawn from a study of cytomegalovirus exposure and HLA in healthy donors. About this clone itself: Its specificity is not known.

The V gene end was trimmed by 0 bases and the J gene end by 5 bases; junction bases not matched to a gene: 4. The CDR3 length is 15 residues. CDR1 is SEHNR, CDR2 FQNEAQ, per germline (reference sequence). Regarding the study as a whole: Compared with the roughly 700-donor mean, an Asian-associated ancestry cluster reportedly had fewer N-insertions, according to a later analysis.

Every donor was a healthy person donating bone marrow. Both 60 Vbeta primers and 13 Jbeta primers went into the PCR. Sequencing was performed with immunoSEQ multiplex PCR; in TCRdb, only in-frame clones are kept and a portion is missing. This sample has about 60,000 clones, with roughly 77% found just once. The sequence was collected from a woman in her thirties or forties in good health and CMV-seropositive. Specimen: PBMCs. V usage is TRBV7-9 and J usage is TRBJ2-1, with TRBD2 matching 7 bases. The CDR3 DNA is TGTGCCAGCAGCTTAGCAACTAGCGCTGACAATGAGCAGTTCTTC. Translated: CASSLATSADNEQFF.